These 20 T cell receptor beta chains came from one sample sequenced in a study of regulatory T cells in long-lasting Graves disease. Library construction for TCR beta used iRepertoire HTBI primers and Arm-PCR of CDR3 regions. TCRdb reanalysed the multiplex PCR reads using MiXCR and keeps one entry per CDR3 protein. The sample consists of almost 450,000 distinct CDR3 sequences, about a sixth of them appearing once. Time point noted: newly diagnosed GD, antithyroid drugs for less than 3 months. PBMC RNA served as the TCR library source. Another study also made use of these data, one on T cells in Graves' hyperthyroidism and ophthalmopathy.

The starting material was peripheral blood mononuclear cells (PBMCs), obtained at new diagnosis, from a patient treated with antithyroid drugs. The receptors stem from a woman aged 30 to 39 with Graves disease.

Notes on this clonotype: This may be a read error, as it is one base from a much larger clone. CDR3 protein: CASKQTNTGELFF. CDR3 nucleotides: TGTGCCAGCAAGCAGACGAACACCGGGGAGCTGTTTTTT. This rearrangement joins TRBV27 to TRBJ2-2, with D unclear. The CDR3 has 13 amino acids. Trimming stripped 7 bases from V and 0 bases from J, with 6 bases between. CDR1 MNHEY and CDR2 SMNVEV come from the germline V gene (reference sequence).

There are a few counts of this clonotype. The V and J genes are TRBV12-3 or TRBV12-4 and TRBJ2-2; D might be TRBD1 or TRBD2, each matching 5 bases. V was cut by 6 bases and J by 2 bases, with 10 bases left in between. The CDR3 contains 14 residues. CDR3 nucleotide sequence: TGTGCCAGCAGCGGGACGGATAACACCGGGGAGCTGTTTTTT. Translation: CASSGTDNTGELFF.

This clonotype appeared many times. This chain links TRBV7-9 with TRBJ2-1; TRBD2 agrees at 12 bases. Germline trimming cut 5 bases from V and 7 bases from J; bases unmatched to any gene: 3. The CDR3 loop spans 14 amino acids. Germline CDR1 and CDR2: SEHNR and FQNEAQ (reference sequence). For the CDR3, the DNA is TGTGCCAGCAGCACGACTAGCGGGAGAAATGAGCAGTTCTTC. It is translated as CASSTTSGRNEQFF.

This clonotype has ten or more counts. The chain recombines TRBV6-1 with TRBJ2-7; D assignment may be TRBD1 or TRBD2 (5 bases each). V dropped 6 bases and J dropped 6 bases, with 21 bases sitting between them. The CDR3 has 15 residues. Germline CDR1 and CDR2: MNHNS and SASEGT. DNA of the CDR3: TGTGCCAGCAGCCCCTCGTCCGGGGCCAAGGTCGAGCAGTACTTC. As protein: CASSPSSGAKVEQYF.

This clonotype was recorded at least ten times. This chain uses TRBV9 with TRBJ1-1; 9 nucleotides align to TRBD1. The V and J ends lost 3 bases and 6 bases, in that order; junction bases with no gene match: 3. The CDR3 spans 13 residues. The V gene's germline CDR1 is SGDLS and CDR2 YYNGEE. The CDR3 DNA reads as TGTGCCAGCAGCGCGAGACAGGGGGCTGAAGCTTTCTTT. The encoded protein is CASSARQGAEAFF.

This clonotype was seen a handful of times. V usage is TRBV29-1 and J usage is TRBJ2-4; 9 bases fit TRBD2. The CDR3 contains 13 residues. Germline-derived CDR1 and CDR2 are SQVTM and ANQGSEA. J was trimmed by 7 bases and V by 4 bases; bases with no gene match: 5. The DNA for the CDR3 is TGCAGCGTTGTAGCGGGGGCTTTGAACATTCAGTACTTC. It is translated as CSVVAGALNIQYF.

This clonotype was seen ten or more times. This rearrangement joins TRBV18 to TRBJ1-2, with D unclear. The CDR3 is 14 residues long. The V gene's germline CDR1 is KGHSH and CDR2 LQKENI. Trimming left V 3 bases short and J 8 bases short, with 16 bases between. The CDR3 bases are TGTGCCAGCTCACCGGGTCTGGGCCGGGGAGGCTACACCTTC. It yields the protein CASSPGLGRGGYTF.

This clonotype occurred a few times. The V call is TRBV4-3, the J call TRBJ1-4, with D tentatively TRBD1 (6 bases). Germline V gives CDR1 LGHNA, CDR2 YSLEER. Trimming removed 2 bases from V and 7 bases from J, with 26 bases in between. This CDR3 comprises 19 residues. The chain's CDR3 is CASSQNDRRSGQGFEKLFF. The CDR3 bases are TGCGCCAGCAGCCAAAACGACAGGAGATCGGGCCAGGGGTTTGAAAAACTGTTTTTT.

This clonotype showed up just a few times. J is TRBJ2-3 and V is TRBV7-9; D not resolved. The germline gives CDR1 SEHNR, CDR2 FQNEAQ (reference sequence). V was trimmed by 5 bases and J by 2 bases, leaving 11 bases between them. This CDR3 region has 14 residues. CDR3 protein: CASSPWWDTDTQYF. CDR3 coding DNA: TGTGCCAGCAGCCCGTGGTGGGACACAGATACGCAGTATTTT.

This clonotype was recorded at least ten times. The V gene is TRBV29-1, the J gene TRBJ2-1; D assignment may be TRBD1 or TRBD2 (6 bases each). V was pared by 1 base and J by 12 bases, with 28 bases between. Germline CDR1 SQVTM, CDR2 ANQGSEA. The CDR3 has 17 residues. The CDR3 DNA sequence: TGCAGCGTTGAAGCCTTCCCCAGGGGCGGGGACTTTAGGGGGCAGTTCTTC. The encoded protein is CSVEAFPRGGDFRGQFF.

This clonotype was seen at least ten times. The chain joins TRBV2 to TRBJ2-5, with 10 nucleotides matching TRBD2. This CDR3 has 15 residues. In germline, CDR1 is SNHLY, CDR2 FYNNEI. The junction had 10 bases not matched to a gene; V was cut back by 3 bases and J by 9 bases. The CDR3 loop is CASSDEAGGAAAQYF. Here the CDR3 DNA reads TGTGCCAGCAGTGACGAAGCGGGAGGGGCGGCGGCCCAGTACTTC.

The chain employs TRBV3-1 and TRBJ1-1; tentatively, D is TRBD1 (6 bases). Germline V CDR1 and CDR2: LGHDT, YNNKEL (reference sequence). V was trimmed by 5 bases and J by 9 bases, leaving 16 bases between them. The CDR3 has 13 residues. DNA for the CDR3: TGTGCCAGCAGCGAAACAGGAGGGGGAAAAGCTTTCTTT. This codes for CASSETGGGKAFF.

This chain joins TRBV11-1 and TRBJ2-1; TRBD2 might be the D (5 bases). The CDR3 spans 15 residues. Germline V gene lookup returns CDR1 SGHAT and CDR2 FQDESV (reference sequence). Trimming removed 6 bases from V and 2 bases from J, with 14 bases in between. As DNA, the CDR3 is TGTGCCAGCAGTTTCACCCTAGCCACCTACAATGAGCAGTTCTTC. Its translation is CASSFTLATYNEQFF.

This clonotype was seen ten or more times. The genes are TRBV7-2 and TRBJ2-5; possibly TRBD2 for D (5 bases). Per germline, CDR1 SGHTA and CDR2 FQGNSA. Trimming removed 5 bases at V and 5 bases at J, with 21 bases between. This CDR3 region has 16 residues. The CDR3 region has the DNA TGTGCCAGCAGCCGCTTGTGGAGGCCAGGTTTGGAGACCCAGTACTTC. It yields the protein CASSRLWRPGLETQYF.

This clonotype was counted ten times or more. The chain joins TRBV3-1 to TRBJ1-2, with D possibly matching TRBD1 (6 bases). V lost 1 base and J 7 bases, leaving 16 bases between the germline ends. The CDR3 consists of 15 residues. Germline values: CDR1 LGHDT, CDR2 YNNKEL (reference sequence). The CDR3 here is CASSQGTAREAGYTF. Here the CDR3 DNA reads TGTGCCAGCAGCCAAGGGACAGCCCGGGAAGCTGGCTACACCTTC.

As for this clonotype: A read error may explain this, as a much larger clone is one base away. J is TRBJ1-1 and V is TRBV18; possibly TRBD1 for D (6 bases). The CDR3 is 16 residues long. Germline values: CDR1 KGHSH, CDR2 LQKENI. The CDR3 is CASSRSPGHPNSEAFF. The CDR3 coding sequence is TGTGCCAGCTCACGGTCACCGGGACACCCGAACTCTGAAGCTTTCTTT.

Concerning this clonotype: Since a much larger clone is just one base distant, this may be a read error. J is TRBJ2-3 and V is TRBV7-3, with TRBD2 matching 7 bases. Losses at the gene ends were 1 base for V and 3 bases for J; bases not matched to a gene: 4. The CDR3 spans 15 residues. The germline V gene has CDR1 SGHTA and CDR2 FQGTGA. The CDR3 DNA follows: TGTGCCAGCAGCTTAATCGGGGGGAAGACAGATACGCAGTATTTT. Protein product: CASSLIGGKTDTQYF.

This clonotype was counted many times. J is TRBJ2-5 and V is TRBV20-1; TRBD1 might be the D (6 bases). The germline V gene encodes CDR1 DFQATT and CDR2 SNEGSKA (reference sequence). The CDR3 loop spans 16 amino acids. With 2 bases removed from V and 2 bases from J, the gap between germline ends came to 18 bases. The CDR3 spells CSARRGFRGTQETQYF. The DNA for the CDR3 is TGCAGTGCTAGAAGGGGGTTCCGGGGTACACAAGAGACCCAGTACTTC.

This clonotype has only a few counts. The chain recombines TRBV29-1 with TRBJ2-1; 7 bases agree with TRBD2. Looked up from germline, CDR1 is SQVTM and CDR2 is ANQGSEA. The CDR3 totals 16 residues. With V trimmed by 7 bases and J by 6 bases, 18 bases remained unmatched. CDR3 coding DNA: TGCAGCGACCTATCAGGACTAGGGGAGAACTTCAATGAGCAGTTCTTC. It encodes CSDLSGLGENFNEQFF.

This clonotype occurred many times. The chain employs TRBV7-9 and TRBJ2-7; no clear D gene. The V gene lost 3 bases and the J gene lost 5 bases, with 8 bases spanning the gap. The CDR3 length is 12 residues. The V gene's germline CDR1 is SEHNR and CDR2 FQNEAQ (reference sequence). CDR3 nucleotide sequence: TGTGCCAGCAGCTTTGAAGGAGACGAGCAGTACTTC. This codes for CASSFEGDEQYF.